The 2 T cell receptor beta chains given below trace back to one sample, sequenced in a study of CD8+CD57+ T cells in acquired aplastic anemia. For CDR3 and TCR beta VDJ profiling, genomic DNA was the template used. TCRdb processed the reads anew with MiXCR; each CDR3 protein has one entry. Among about 180,000 distinct CDR3 sequences listed, roughly half were seen once. Sequencing was performed on sorted CD4+, CD8+, or CD8+CD57+ T cells (not recorded which) from PBMCs. Source of these receptors: a human donor in good health.

The chain carries TRBV11-2 and TRBJ1-5; 9 nucleotides agree with TRBD1. J gave up 6 bases and V 0 bases, and 3 bases lay outside the gene matches. Germline V CDR1 and CDR2: SGHAT, FQNNGV. The CDR3 is made up of 15 amino acids. The CDR3 protein is CASSLEGTGSQPQHF. DNA of the CDR3: TGTGCCAGCAGCTTAGAAGGGACAGGGTCTCAGCCCCAGCATTTT.

V is TRBV19 and J is TRBJ1-1; D gene uncertain. V lost 3 bases to trimming and J lost 1 base, with 6 bases between them. Germline lookup yields CDR1 LNHDA and CDR2 SQIVND (reference sequence). The CDR3 extends over 13 amino acids. For the CDR3, the DNA is TGTGCCAGTAGTATCGGAGCGAACACTGAAGCTTTCTTT. It codes for CASSIGANTEAFF.